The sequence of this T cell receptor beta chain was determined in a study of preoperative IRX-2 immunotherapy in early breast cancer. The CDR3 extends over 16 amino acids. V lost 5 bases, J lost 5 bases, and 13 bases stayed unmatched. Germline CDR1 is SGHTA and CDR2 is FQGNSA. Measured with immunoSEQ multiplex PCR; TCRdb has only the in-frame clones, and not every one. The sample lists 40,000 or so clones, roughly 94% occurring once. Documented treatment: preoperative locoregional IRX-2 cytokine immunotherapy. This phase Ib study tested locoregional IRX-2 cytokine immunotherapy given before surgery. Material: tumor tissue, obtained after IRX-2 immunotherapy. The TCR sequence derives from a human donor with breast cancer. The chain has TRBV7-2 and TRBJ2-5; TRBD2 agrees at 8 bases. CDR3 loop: CASSPGLAGRGETQYF. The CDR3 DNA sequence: TGTGCCAGCAGCCCCGGTTTAGCGGGAAGGGGGGAGACCCAGTACTTC. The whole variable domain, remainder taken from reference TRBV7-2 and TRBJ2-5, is GAGVSQSPSNKVTEKGKDVELRCDPISGHTALYWYRQSLGQGLEFLIYFQGNSAPDKSGLPSDRFSAERTGGSVSTLTIQRTQQEDSAVYLCASSPGLAGRGETQYFGPGTRLLVL.